This T cell receptor beta chain was obtained from a study of CD8 T cells in ankylosing spondylitis. TCRdb recomputed calls from the 5' RACE reads with MiXCR, one row per CDR3 protein. Of 350,000 or so distinct CDR3 sequences listed, approximately 8.2% are singletons. Study-level findings and limits: Both synovial fluid and blood in reactive arthritis had previously been reported to carry some motif variants. Seemingly characteristic of ankylosing spondylitis blood was a TCR beta motif consisting of under 10 highly homologous variants.

The ends lost 4 bases at V and 2 bases at J; junction bases unmatched: 7. This CDR3 is 16 amino acids long. CDR1 SGHTA and CDR2 FQGNSA come from the germline V gene. This clonotype was observed a handful of times. Antigen unknown. The specimen sequenced was blood, either unsorted or a sorted T cell fraction (not recorded which). V usage is TRBV7-2 and J usage is TRBJ2-1, with 8 bases aligning to TRBD2. This clonotype was obtained from a male donor with ankylosing spondylitis. The CDR3 reads CASSYTSGGAYNEQFF. The DNA for the CDR3 is TGTGCCAGCAGCTACACTAGCGGAGGGGCCTACAATGAGCAGTTCTTC.